The 21 T cell receptor beta chains presented below share a single source sample, sequenced in a study of blood T cell repertoires in COVID-19 (dated by TCRdb to the early 2020s). The library was produced with the immunoSEQ multiplex PCR assay. Sourced from immuneACCESS, this table was stored by TCRdb with only in-frame sequences that have V and J called. A share of the clones is absent; for the studies checked, an unresolved V gene accounts for under half, and the remainder has no known explanation. Across this sample there are 100,000 to 150,000 clones, with around 83% seen only once. Jointly, the top ten make up roughly 15% of the sample. The sequenced sample consisted of peripheral blood. The receptors originated from a woman in her fifties or sixties with acute or convalescent COVID-19.

The chain carries TRBV6-5 and TRBJ2-3; D remains ambiguous. Germline lookup yields CDR1 MNHEY and CDR2 SVGAGI. This CDR3 region has 15 residues. The V gene lost 6 bases and the J gene lost 0 bases, with 13 bases spanning the gap. Written as DNA, the CDR3 is TGTGCCAGCAGCAATTCCCGGGTTAGCACAGATACGCAGTATTTT. Its protein product is CASSNSRVSTDTQYF.

This chain joins TRBV5-3 and TRBJ2-1, with D perhaps matching TRBD1 (7 bases). TRBV5-3 is labeled an ORF, and its function is uncertain. The V and J ends lost 4 bases and 0 bases respectively, with 23 bases between them. The CDR3 sequence is 19 residues long. CDR3 region: CARSGRLEGAPCSYNEQFF. CDR3 in DNA: TGTGCCAGAAGCGGCCGCCTGGAGGGGGCCCCCTGCTCCTACAATGAGCAGTTCTTC.

This chain uses TRBV19 with TRBJ1-1; D is unresolved. CDR3 length: 14 amino acids. Germline loops: CDR1 LNHDA, CDR2 SQIVND (reference sequence). Trimming left V 5 bases short and J 10 bases short, with 20 bases between. The CDR3 coding sequence is TGTGCCAGTAGTCCTAACACCCTCCCGCGGGGAGCTTTCTTT. This gives the protein CASSPNTLPRGAFF.

The chain joins TRBV30 to TRBJ2-2, with 11 bases matching TRBD2. CDR3 length equals 15 residues. Germline V gives CDR1 GTSNPN, CDR2 SVGIG (reference sequence). V shed 4 bases and J 4 bases; nucleotides not matched to a gene: 5. This chain's CDR3 is CAWTSGGSFTGELFF. The CDR3 DNA sequence: TGTGCCTGGACTAGCGGGGGGTCATTCACCGGGGAGCTGTTTTTT.

The V and J genes are TRBV6-6 and TRBJ2-7; TRBD2 matches 14 bases. The length of the CDR3 is 18 residues. Germline V lookup: CDR1 MNHNY, CDR2 SVGAGI (reference sequence). V dropped 5 bases and J dropped 0; count of bases not matched to a gene: 9. The CDR3 DNA is TGTGCCAGCAGTCGACTAGCGGGGGGGAAGAAGAGCTCCTACGAGCAGTACTTC. As protein: CASSRLAGGKKSSYEQYF.

This clone has a single count. The V call is TRBV29-1, the J call TRBJ1-2; tentatively, D is TRBD1 (5 bases). The CDR3 totals 14 residues. Germline lookup yields CDR1 SQVTM and CDR2 ANQGSEA. V lost 4 bases and J lost 8, with 20 bases in between. CDR3 in amino acids: CSVVQGLGNWGYTF. In nucleotides, the CDR3 is TGCAGCGTTGTGCAGGGTTTGGGTAATTGGGGCTACACCTTC.

The rearrangement uses TRBV28 and TRBJ2-1; no reliable D call. V was cut by 5 bases and J by 0 bases, with 11 bases left in between. The V gene's germline CDR1 is MDHEN and CDR2 SYDVKM. The CDR3 is 15 residues long. The CDR3 reads CASSPITYSYNEQFF. The CDR3 DNA reads TGTGCCAGCAGTCCGATAACATACTCCTACAATGAGCAGTTCTTC.

The sample holds one count of this clone. V is TRBV13 and J is TRBJ2-7; D is perhaps TRBD2 (6 bases). The CDR3 covers 14 residues. Germline CDR1 and CDR2: PRHDT and FYEKMQ (reference sequence). V dropped 6 bases and J dropped 6 bases, with 18 bases sitting between them. CDR3 residues: CASRRSGGLREQYF. The CDR3 bases are TGTGCCAGCAGACGATCCGGGGGTCTACGCGAGCAGTACTTC.

The chain uses TRBV19 and TRBJ1-1; no clear D gene. Germline V gene sequence: CDR1 LNHDA, CDR2 SQIVND (reference sequence). The CDR3 spans 11 residues. The germline V and J ends were trimmed by 5 bases and 6 bases, with 7 bases remaining between them. CDR3 residues: CASSFQSEAFF. DNA for the CDR3: TGTGCCAGTAGTTTCCAGTCTGAAGCTTTCTTT.

This clone was picked up a small number of times. The rearrangement joins TRBV2 to TRBJ1-2; 10 bases match TRBD1. Germline CDR1 and CDR2: SNHLY and FYNNEI. V shed 7 bases and J 4 bases; nucleotides not matched to a gene: 6. The CDR3 length is 14 residues. Written as DNA, the CDR3 is TGTGCCAGCACCCTGACAGGGGGCGGCTATGGCTACACCTTC. Translation: CASTLTGGGYGYTF.

The chain joins TRBV7-2 to TRBJ1-6; the match to TRBD1 covers 9 bases. CDR3 length: 15 amino acids. With V trimmed by 5 bases and J by 6 bases, 5 bases remained unmatched. The germline gives CDR1 SGHTA, CDR2 FQGNSA. CDR3: CASSLGTGSNSPLHF. DNA of the CDR3: TGTGCCAGCAGCCTGGGGACAGGGAGTAATTCACCCCTCCACTTT.

The rearrangement joins TRBV15 to TRBJ2-2, with D perhaps matching TRBD1 (6 bases). This CDR3 contains 16 residues. Germline V gene data show CDR1 as LNHNV and CDR2 as YYDKDF (reference sequence). Trimming removed 0 bases from V and 5 bases from J, with 13 bases in between. The CDR3 nucleotides read TGTGCCACCAGCAGAGATTTTGGACAGACTACCGGGGAGCTGTTTTTT. Protein: CATSRDFGQTTGELFF.

In the case of this clone: An end of the junction does not agree with germline; a read error may underlie this. V gene TRBV7-3 combines with J gene TRBJ2-3; D ambiguous. Germline V CDR1 and CDR2: SGHTA, FQGTGA. This CDR3 region has 13 residues. This CDR3 reads CASSAGYAETQYF. The CDR3 DNA sequence: TGTGCCAGCAGCGCAGGATATGCAGAAACGCAGTATTTT.

This chain links TRBV24-1 with TRBJ2-1; D unresolved. The CDR3 is 13 residues long. Per the germline V gene, CDR1 is KGHDR and CDR2 is SFDVKD. V gave up 4 bases and J gave up 7 bases, with 10 bases separating them. The CDR3 coding sequence is TGTGCCACCAGTGAATCAACACCGAATGAGCAGTTCTTC. This gives the protein CATSESTPNEQFF.

The chain uses TRBV2 and TRBJ1-1; D is unclear. The CDR3 length is 15 residues. Germline V gives CDR1 SNHLY, CDR2 FYNNEI. The ends were cut back, 7 bases at V and 1 base at J, with 16 bases in the middle. The CDR3 region is CASTDGTVGNTEAFF. CDR3 coding DNA: TGTGCCAGCACCGACGGTACAGTAGGGAACACTGAAGCTTTCTTT.

The chain couples TRBV3-1 (or the pseudogene TRBV3-2) to TRBJ2-7; 10 nucleotides match TRBD2. CDR1 is LGHDT, CDR2 YNNKEL, per germline (reference sequence). The length of the CDR3 is 19 residues. The J segment lost 4 bases and the V segment lost 0 bases, leaving 15 bases of the junction unmatched. The CDR3 coding sequence is TGTGCCAGCAGCCAAGATGGATCTAGCGGGGGTCACTATCGATACGAGCAGTACTTC. Amino acid sequence: CASSQDGSSGGHYRYEQYF.

This clone was recorded many times. This chain uses TRBV4-1 with TRBJ1-5; weak D call: TRBD1 (6 bases). Trimming took off 0 bases at V and 1 base at J, with 16 bases between the two ends. CDR3 size: 18 residues. Germline V CDR1 and CDR2: MGHRA, YSYEKL. CDR3 nucleotides: TGCGCCAGCAGCCAAGAAGGTGGGGCAGGGGAAAGCAATCAGCCCCAGCATTTT. Amino acid sequence: CASSQEGGAGESNQPQHF.

V is TRBV4-1 and J is TRBJ2-7; 9 bases match TRBD1. J was trimmed by 2 bases and V by 4 bases; bases with no gene match: 6. Germline values: CDR1 MGHRA, CDR2 YSYEKL. The CDR3 runs to 15 residues. CDR3 sequence reads: CASSPTGTGTYEQYF. In DNA form, the CDR3 reads TGCGCCAGCAGCCCAACCGGGACAGGGACCTACGAGCAGTACTTC.

CDR3 sequence reads: CASNLKPGMNTEAFF. In nucleotides, the CDR3 is TGTGCCAGTAACCTTAAACCCGGTATGAACACTGAAGCTTTCTTT. The chain links TRBV19 to TRBJ1-1; no clear D gene. Germline assignment: CDR1 LNHDA and CDR2 SQIVND (reference sequence). This CDR3 is 15 amino acids long. V was clipped by 7 bases and J by 0 bases, with 15 bases between them.

The chain employs TRBV11-2 and TRBJ1-1, with D unresolved. Germline assignment: CDR1 SGHAT and CDR2 FQNNGV. CDR3 size: 14 residues. The V end was cut by 1 base, the J end by 2 bases, with 8 bases between. The CDR3 DNA follows: TGTGCCAGCAGCTTAGTACTGGTAAACACTGAAGCTTTCTTT. Translating gives CASSLVLVNTEAFF.

This chain links TRBV6-2 or TRBV6-3 with TRBJ1-1, with TRBD1 identical over 8 bases. The CDR3 sequence is 17 residues long. CDR1 and CDR2 from the germline V gene are MNHEY and SVGEGT. Trimming at V came to 1 base and at J to 3 bases, leaving 10 bases not matched to a gene. Here the CDR3 DNA reads TGTGCCAGCAGTTACTTGTCAGGGGGCGTATTTGACACTGAAGCTTTCTTT. It is translated as CASSYLSGGVFDTEAFF.